The 20 T cell receptor beta chains below were found in one sample sequenced in a study of T-cell memory formation after mild COVID-19. TCRdb redid the calling of the 5' RACE reads with MiXCR, one entry per CDR3 protein. Among fewer than 600,000 distinct CDR3 sequences listed, about a fifth were seen once. Sequencing used PBMCs or a T cell subset sorted from them (not recorded which). All receptors derive from an adult woman who had mild COVID-19 (a few samples of this study predate the infection). Cell type and time point are not known.

This clonotype was observed a few times. The chain recombines TRBV6-5 with TRBJ2-5; tentative D call: TRBD1 (6 bases). Germline CDR1 MNHEY, CDR2 SVGAGI. The V end lost 6 bases, the J end lost 6 bases, and 14 bases lay between the germline ends. The CDR3 is 13 residues long. The CDR3 DNA reads TGTGCCAGCAGGGACAGCGGTGAAAAGACCCAGTACTTC. Its protein is CASRDSGEKTQYF.

The chain is built from TRBV29-1 and TRBJ1-1; a weak D match, TRBD1 (5 bases). Germline V lookup: CDR1 SQVTM, CDR2 ANQGSEA. The CDR3 is 14 residues long. Deletions cut 5 bases from V and 1 base from J, with 14 bases between. Written as DNA, the CDR3 is TGCAGCGTTATCGGGGCGGCAAGGAACACTGAAGCTTTCTTT. Encoded protein: CSVIGAARNTEAFF. Full variable domain (remainder filled in from reference TRBV29-1 and TRBJ1-1): SAVISQKPSRDICQRGTSLTIQCQVDSQVTMMFWYRQQPGQSLTLIATANQGSEATYESGFVIDKFPISRPNLTFSTLTVSNMSPEDSSIYLCSVIGAARNTEAFFGQGTRLTVV.

There are a few counts of this clonotype. J is TRBJ1-2 and V is TRBV27; 8 bases fit TRBD1. V shed 5 bases, J shed 8 bases, and the junction held 7 bases outside the gene matches. The CDR3 covers 13 residues. CDR1 is MNHEY and CDR2 is SMNVEV in the germline V gene (reference sequence). The CDR3 sequence: CASSPRGLRGYTF. Here the CDR3 DNA reads TGTGCCAGCAGTCCCAGGGGGCTTCGGGGCTACACCTTC.

This clonotype was counted only a few times. The chain joins TRBV7-3 to TRBJ2-5; 8 nucleotides match TRBD1. The CDR3 length is 16 residues. Germline V gene lookup returns CDR1 SGHTA and CDR2 FQGTGA. The V gene end was trimmed by 5 bases and the J gene end by 1 base; junction bases not matched to a gene: 9. The CDR3 DNA follows: TGTGCCAGCAGCGCATCAGGGGGCCAGGGCCAAGAGACCCAGTACTTC. Encoded protein: CASSASGGQGQETQYF.

This clonotype turned up a few times. The CDR3 here is CASSQIGGDAYNSPLHF. As DNA, the CDR3 is TGCGCCAGCAGCCAAATAGGGGGAGACGCCTATAATTCACCCCTCCACTTT. The chain uses TRBV4-3 and TRBJ1-6, with D possibly TRBD1 on 6 matching bases. V was pared by 2 bases and J by 2 bases, with 13 bases between. Germline V gene lookup returns CDR1 LGHNA and CDR2 YSLEER. The length of the CDR3 is 17 residues.

The chain recombines TRBV20-1 with TRBJ2-1, with 7 bases lining up with TRBD1. The germline V gene encodes CDR1 DFQATT and CDR2 SNEGSKA (reference sequence). J was trimmed by 2 bases and V by 2 bases; bases with no gene match: 9. The CDR3 loop spans 16 amino acids. CDR3 nucleotide sequence: TGCAGTGCTAGATTGGGACAGTTACTTACCTACAATGAGCAGTTCTTC. Amino acids: CSARLGQLLTYNEQFF.

The CDR3 DNA is TGTGCCAGCCTCCCTGTGGGTAACTATGGCTACACCTTC. Residues: CASLPVGNYGYTF. V and J are TRBV12-3 or TRBV12-4 and TRBJ1-2; D remains ambiguous. The ends were cut back, 8 bases at V and 1 base at J, with 11 bases in the middle. The CDR3 runs to 13 residues.

The J gene is TRBJ2-1, the V gene TRBV5-4; tentative D call: TRBD2 (7 bases). Trimming stripped 4 bases from V and 12 bases from J, with 26 bases between. CDR3 length: 16 amino acids. The germline V gene has CDR1 SGHNT and CDR2 YYREEE (reference sequence). The CDR3 spells CASSPVGGGLDSGQFF. For the CDR3, the DNA is TGTGCCAGCAGCCCGGTAGGGGGGGGCCTCGACTCTGGGCAGTTCTTC.

This clonotype was counted at least ten times. This chain links TRBV24-1 with TRBJ2-4; 9 bases line up with TRBD2. J was trimmed by 4 bases and V by 3 bases; bases with no gene match: 15. The CDR3 runs 19 residues. Germline CDR1 KGHDR, CDR2 SFDVKD. Here the CDR3 reads CATSDLPRRLAGNKNIQYF. Here the CDR3 DNA reads TGTGCCACCAGTGATCTCCCCCGGCGTCTAGCGGGGAATAAAAACATTCAGTACTTC.

This clonotype was detected ten times or more. CDR3 nucleotide sequence: TGTGCCAGCAGCTTGAGGTCCTACGAGCAGTACTTC. Its translation is CASSLRSYEQYF. This chain uses TRBV7-2 with TRBJ2-7; D is uncertain. The CDR3 is 12 amino acids. Trimming cost V 3 bases and J 1 base, with 4 bases left between them. CDR1 is SGHTA and CDR2 is FQGNSA in the germline V gene. Together with reference TRBV7-2 and TRBJ2-7, the CDR3 gives the full variable domain: GAGVSQSPSNKVTEKGKDVELRCDPISGHTALYWYRQSLGQGLEFLIYFQGNSAPDKSGLPSDRFSAERTGGSVSTLTIQRTQQEDSAVYLCASSLRSYEQYFGPGTRLTVT.

This chain links TRBV4-2 with TRBJ2-3; 8 positions agree with TRBD2. With 3 bases clipped from V and 3 bases from J, the junction kept 8 bases outside the gene matches. The length of the CDR3 is 16 residues. Germline values: CDR1 LGHNA, CDR2 YNFKEQ. The chain's CDR3 is CASSQDGTRRTDTQYF. In DNA form, the CDR3 reads TGTGCCAGCAGCCAGGACGGGACTAGACGTACAGATACGCAGTATTTT.

The chain is built from TRBV25-1 and TRBJ2-2, with 10 positions matching TRBD1. Germline V gene sequence: CDR1 MGHDK, CDR2 SYGVNS. The CDR3 contains 15 residues. The V gene end was trimmed by 6 bases and the J gene end by 6 bases; junction bases not matched to a gene: 7. This CDR3 is CASRSGTGDPGELFF. In DNA, the CDR3 is TGTGCCAGCAGGTCCGGGACAGGGGACCCCGGGGAGCTGTTTTTT.

The chain links TRBV30 to TRBJ1-2; D gene ambiguous. Trimming removed 2 bases at V and 13 bases at J, with 20 bases between. The V gene's germline CDR1 is GTSNPN and CDR2 SVGIG (reference sequence). The length of the CDR3 is 13 residues. As DNA, the CDR3 is TGTGCCTGGAGTTCCCCTCCGGCGGCCCGCGGCACCTTC. As protein: CAWSSPPAARGTF.

This clonotype was counted between two and nine times. This rearrangement joins TRBV5-6 to TRBJ1-1; D ambiguous. CDR3 length: 14 amino acids. The germline V and J ends were trimmed by 3 bases and 5 bases, with 14 bases remaining between them. CDR1 and CDR2 from the germline V gene are SGHDT and YYEEEE. The CDR3 loop is CASSYLGPGTEAFF. The CDR3 bases are TGTGCCAGCAGCTACCTGGGCCCTGGGACTGAAGCTTTCTTT. Complete variable domain (other parts from reference TRBV5-6 and TRBJ1-1): DAGVTQSPTHLIKTRGQQVTLRCSPKSGHDTVSWYQQALGQGPQFIFQYYEEEERQRGNFPDRFSGHQFPNYSSELNVNALLLGDSALYLCASSYLGPGTEAFFGQGTRLTVV.

This clonotype was seen at least ten times. V usage is TRBV5-1 and J usage is TRBJ2-3; no clear D. CDR1 is SGHRS and CDR2 is YFSETQ in the germline V gene. The CDR3 spans 15 residues. V was cut by 0 bases and J by 0 bases, with 8 bases left in between. CDR3 residues: CASSLEGSSTDTQYF. The CDR3 DNA reads as TGCGCCAGCAGCTTGGAAGGCAGTAGCACAGATACGCAGTATTTT.

This clonotype came up many times. The chain employs TRBV12-3 or TRBV12-4 and TRBJ1-4; D call uncertain. The CDR3 is made up of 14 amino acids. Trimming shortened V by 5 bases and J by 4 bases, and 11 bases separated the two germline ends. The CDR3 DNA reads TGTGCCAGCAGTGAAACGGGGTTTAATGAAAAACTGTTTTTT. It specifies CASSETGFNEKLFF.

This clonotype has only a few counts. The chain employs TRBV11-2 and TRBJ2-1; TRBD2 matches 9 bases. With V trimmed by 3 bases and J by 8 bases, 5 bases remained unmatched. The CDR3 runs 14 residues. CDR1 SGHAT and CDR2 FQNNGV come from the germline V gene. CDR3 protein: CASSFGAGGDEQFF. CDR3 coding DNA: TGTGCCAGCAGCTTTGGAGCGGGAGGAGATGAGCAGTTCTTC. Full variable domain (missing parts from reference TRBV11-2 and TRBJ2-1): EAGVAQSPRYKIIEKRQSVAFWCNPISGHATLYWYQQILGQGPKLLIQFQNNGVVDDSQLPKDRFSAERLKGVDSTLKIQPAKLEDSAVYLCASSFGAGGDEQFFGPGTRLTVL.

This clonotype was counted between two and nine times. The chain has TRBV19 and TRBJ2-3; TRBD2 matches at 8 bases. The CDR3 spans 15 residues. The germline CDR1 and CDR2 sequences are LNHDA and SQIVND (reference sequence). Trimming cost V 7 bases and J 4 bases; bases outside gene matches: 10. The CDR3 DNA is TGTGCCAGTACCGACTCGGGACTAGGGGCAGATACGCAGTATTTT. Amino acid sequence: CASTDSGLGADTQYF.

This clonotype was picked up a small number of times. V usage is TRBV4-2 and J usage is TRBJ2-1; 16 bases match TRBD2. The ends lost 4 bases at V and 8 bases at J; junction bases unmatched: 2. Germline CDR1 and CDR2: LGHNA and YNFKEQ. The CDR3 covers 15 residues. The CDR3 nucleotides are TGTGCCAGCAGCCGAGGGACTAGCGGGGGGGATGAGCAGTTCTTC. Its protein is CASSRGTSGGDEQFF.

This rearrangement joins TRBV7-6 to TRBJ2-7, with D possibly being TRBD1 or TRBD2 (6 bases each). Germline values: CDR1 SGHVS, CDR2 FNYEAQ. The CDR3 runs 15 residues. V was pared by 1 base and J by 5 bases, with 15 bases between. The CDR3 DNA sequence: TGTGCCAGCAGCTTAGGGGGGGCACTATATAACGAGCAGTACTTC. Amino acids: CASSLGGALYNEQYF. Using reference TRBV7-6 and TRBJ2-7 for the parts outside the CDR3, the full variable domain is GAGVSQSPRYKVTKRGQDVALRCDPISGHVSLYWYRQALGQGPEFLTYFNYEAQQDKSGLPNDRFSAERPEGSISTLTIQRTEQRDSAMYRCASSLGGALYNEQYFGPGTRLTVT.